This T cell receptor beta chain was captured by sequencing in a study of CD8 T cells in Susac syndrome. Findings of the study overall: As acknowledged by the study, its TCR sequencing and HLA analysis included a relatively small number of individuals.

This CDR3 spans 15 amino acids. Trimming cost V 1 base and J 2 bases, with 10 bases left between them. Germline V gives CDR1 MGHRA, CDR2 YSYEKL. Worth noting for this clonotype: Its antigen is undetermined.

TCR beta sequences were obtained from blood CD8+ and CD4+ T cells. The multiple sclerosis controls, all treatment-naive patients, had relapsing-remitting disease that was stable or active. Random hexamers were used to reverse transcribe the RNA input (about 0.45 to 1 ug). Coverage of TCR beta CDR3 amplification by immunoSEQ multiplex PCR extended to 54 Vbeta and 13 Jbeta. TCRdb recomputed calls from the immunoSEQ multiplex PCR reads with MiXCR, one row per CDR3 protein. This repertoire shows a few hundred thousand distinct CDR3 sequences, 95% found once; its top ten account for around 0.099%. The sample consisted of CD4+ T cells from PBMCs. The sequence derives from a human donor with multiple sclerosis. The rearrangement links TRBV4-1 to TRBJ2-3, with D perhaps matching TRBD2 (6 bases). CDR3 loop: CASSQAQRVTDTQYF. In DNA form, the CDR3 reads TGCGCCAGCAGCCAAGCCCAGCGGGTCACAGATACGCAGTATTTT.